The 21 T cell receptor beta chains below were found in one sample sequenced in a study of technical replicates of blood from a handful of donors. Clones were sequenced by immunoSEQ multiplex PCR, and TCRdb holds only the in-frame ones, with some missing. The sample gives approximately 85,000 clones, about 90% of which show up once; roughly 0.28% is in the top ten. Sequenced: T cells isolated from PBMCs. Receptors originate from a human donor in good health.

The gene calls are TRBV30 and TRBJ1-4; D call uncertain. Trimming pared 4 bases from V and 7 bases from J, leaving 10 bases between. The germline CDR1 and CDR2 sequences are GTSNPN and SVGIG (reference sequence). This CDR3 is built from 12 residues. Written as DNA, the CDR3 is TGTGCCTGGAAAGGATCGGGTGAAAAACTGTTTTTT. It codes for CAWKGSGEKLFF.

The chain has TRBV7-6 and TRBJ2-6; D unresolved. V was clipped by 5 bases and J by 12 bases, with 8 bases between them. This CDR3 is 11 amino acids long. Per germline, CDR1 SGHVS and CDR2 FNYEAQ. The CDR3 nucleotides read TGTGCCAGCAGCCCCCCATTCGTCCTGACTTTC. Translated: CASSPPFVLTF.

The genes are TRBV7-6 and TRBJ2-7, with 7 positions matching TRBD1. V lost 1 base to trimming and J lost 4 bases; unmatched junction nucleotides: 4. This CDR3 comprises 14 residues. Per germline, CDR1 SGHVS and CDR2 FNYEAQ. The CDR3 bases are TGTGCCAGCAGCTTAGGGACAGGCCCTTACGAGCAGTACTTC. Its protein is CASSLGTGPYEQYF.

The rearrangement joins TRBV6-1 to TRBJ1-1; maybe TRBD1 (5 bases). Germline CDR1 and CDR2: MNHNS and SASEGT. The CDR3 sequence is 13 residues long. Trimming removed 6 bases from V and 4 bases from J, with 12 bases in between. The CDR3 DNA reads TGTGCCAGCAGGTTGGTCGGGGGCACTGAAGCTTTCTTT. Translated, it gives CASRLVGGTEAFF.

The chain recombines TRBV19 with TRBJ2-7; 9 nucleotides align to TRBD1. Germline trimming cut 4 bases from V and 2 bases from J; bases unmatched to any gene: 6. Germline lookup yields CDR1 LNHDA and CDR2 SQIVND (reference sequence). The CDR3 totals 15 residues. The CDR3 loop is CASSKPGQGTYEQYF. CDR3 nucleotide sequence: TGTGCCAGTAGTAAACCGGGACAGGGTACCTACGAGCAGTACTTC.

V gene TRBV28 combines with J gene TRBJ2-5, with TRBD1 matching over 8 bases. This CDR3 has 15 amino acids. In germline, CDR1 is MDHEN, CDR2 SYDVKM. Germline trimming cut 3 bases from V and 2 bases from J; bases unmatched to any gene: 5. CDR3 bases: TGTGCCAGCAGTTTGGGGGACAGGTATCAAGAGACCCAGTACTTC. This translates into CASSLGDRYQETQYF.

The genes are TRBV7-9 and TRBJ1-1, with D perhaps matching TRBD1 (5 bases). CDR1 is SEHNR, CDR2 FQNEAQ, per germline (reference sequence). The CDR3 is 15 residues long. Trimming cost V 5 bases and J 1 base, with 14 bases left between them. The DNA for the CDR3 is TGTGCCAGCAGCGCGCCCCAGGGAGGGAACACTGAAGCTTTCTTT. Translating gives CASSAPQGGNTEAFF.

The rearrangement links TRBV27 to TRBJ2-1, with D unclear. Germline V gene sequence: CDR1 MNHEY, CDR2 SMNVEV (reference sequence). The V and J ends lost 4 bases and 5 bases respectively, with 9 bases between them. The CDR3 runs 13 residues. The CDR3 nucleotides read TGTGCCAGCAGTTCTGCACTCGACAATGAGCAGTTCTTC. This gives the protein CASSSALDNEQFF.

V is TRBV30 and J is TRBJ2-5; D possibly corresponds to TRBD2 (6 bases). The CDR3 runs to 14 residues. Germline values: CDR1 GTSNPN, CDR2 SVGIG (reference sequence). Trimming removed 0 bases at V and 7 bases at J, with 15 bases between. The CDR3 spells CAWSVSSKAGTQYF. The DNA for the CDR3 is TGTGCCTGGAGTGTCAGTTCTAAAGCGGGGACCCAGTACTTC.

The rearrangement uses TRBV27 and TRBJ1-2; D gene ambiguous. This CDR3 comprises 13 residues. CDR1 is MNHEY, CDR2 SMNVEV, per germline (reference sequence). Trimming cost V 6 bases and J 2 bases, with 10 bases left between them. Written as DNA, the CDR3 is TGTGCCAGCAGCCCCGACAAGAACTATGGCTACACCTTC. Amino acids: CASSPDKNYGYTF.

The chain has TRBV18 and TRBJ2-7; weak D call: TRBD2 (7 bases). Trimming took 3 bases from V and 4 from J, leaving 19 bases between them. Germline V gene lookup returns CDR1 KGHSH and CDR2 LQKENI. This CDR3 has 16 amino acids. As DNA, the CDR3 is TGTGCCAGCTCACCGGAGGGGGAGGGGGATATTTACGAGCAGTACTTC. It specifies CASSPEGEGDIYEQYF.

The V gene is TRBV11-2, the J gene TRBJ2-7, with 10 bases matching TRBD2. Germline loops: CDR1 SGHAT, CDR2 FQNNGV. V lost 1 base, J lost 12 bases, and 9 bases stayed unmatched. The CDR3 has 14 residues. Here the CDR3 reads CASSLALAGEDRYF. CDR3 sequence (DNA): TGTGCCAGCAGCTTAGCTCTAGCGGGGGAGGATCGGTACTTC.

The count of this clone is one. The J gene is TRBJ2-5, the V gene TRBV7-3; 12 nucleotides agree with TRBD2. Germline CDR1 SGHTA, CDR2 FQGTGA. V dropped 5 bases and J dropped 7; count of bases not matched to a gene: 8. This CDR3 region has 15 residues. The CDR3: CASSPGASGGGTQYF. CDR3 coding DNA: TGTGCCAGCAGCCCGGGGGCTAGCGGGGGGGGGACCCAGTACTTC.

This sequence joins TRBV10-2 and TRBJ2-7; D is possibly TRBD1 (6 bases). Trimming pared 6 bases from V and 3 bases from J, leaving 18 bases between. Germline V gene sequence: CDR1 WSHSY, CDR2 SAAADI. The CDR3 covers 15 residues. CDR3 nucleotides: TGCGCCAGCAGGGGGGCAGGGGAGCATTTCTACGAGCAGTACTTC. Protein: CASRGAGEHFYEQYF.

The chain couples TRBV11-1 to TRBJ2-7, with TRBD1 matching 7 bases. V dropped 3 bases and J dropped 2; count of bases not matched to a gene: 7. Germline CDR1 and CDR2: SGHAT and FQDESV (reference sequence). The CDR3 covers 15 residues. CDR3 in amino acids: CASSFPRDRAYEQYF. DNA of the CDR3: TGTGCCAGCAGCTTCCCTCGGGACAGAGCCTACGAGCAGTACTTC.

CDR3 bases: TGTGCCAGCAATCCAGAAGTCAGGGGTACTGAAGCTTTCTTT. Translating it yields CASNPEVRGTEAFF. The genes are TRBV28 and TRBJ1-1, with D tentatively TRBD1 (6 bases). V lost 7 bases and J lost 5, with 17 bases in between. The CDR3 sequence is 14 residues long. CDR1 MDHEN and CDR2 SYDVKM come from the germline V gene. The full variable domain, with the rest looked up from reference TRBV28 and TRBJ1-1, is DVKVTQSSRYLVKRTGEKVFLECVQDMDHENMFWYRQDPGLGLRLIYFSYDVKMKEKGDIPEGYSVSREKKERFSLILESASTNQTSMYLCASNPEVRGTEAFFGQGTRLTVV.

The chain recombines TRBV11-3 with TRBJ1-1; D remains unclear. The CDR3 has 16 residues. Trimming left V 2 bases short and J 1 base short, with 14 bases between. Germline CDR1 and CDR2: SGHNT and YENEEA. CDR3 nucleotides: TGTGCCAGCAGCTTATACGCGGCGGTTTCGAACACTGAAGCTTTCTTT. Translating gives CASSLYAAVSNTEAFF. Together with reference TRBV11-3 and TRBJ1-1, the CDR3 gives the full variable domain: EAGVVQSPRYKIIEKKQPVAFWCNPISGHNTLYWYLQNLGQGPELLIRYENEEAVDDSQLPKDRFSAERLKGVDSTLKIQPAELGDSAVYLCASSLYAAVSNTEAFFGQGTRLTVV.

The CDR3 DNA is TGTGCCAGCAGCTCAACTCCGGGACAGGGGTCCTACGAGCAGTACTTC. This encodes CASSSTPGQGSYEQYF. The chain carries TRBV5-5 and TRBJ2-7, with 10 bases identical to TRBD1. CDR3 size: 16 residues. Trimming removed 3 bases from V and 1 base from J; junction bases left unmatched: 7. Germline V lookup: CDR1 SGHKS, CDR2 YYEKEE (reference sequence).

This chain links TRBV7-6 with TRBJ1-3; D unclear. The CDR3 covers 15 residues. The germline V gene has CDR1 SGHVS and CDR2 FNYEAQ. Trimming cost V 3 bases and J 4 bases, with 13 bases left between them. The CDR3: CASSFGGNAGNTIYF. In DNA form, the CDR3 reads TGTGCCAGCAGCTTCGGAGGGAATGCCGGAAACACCATATATTTT.

Here the CDR3 DNA reads TGCGCCAGCAGCTTTGAGCCCCCGAACACTGAAGCTTTCTTT. Protein: CASSFEPPNTEAFF. The chain links TRBV5-1 to TRBJ1-1; no reliable D call. The CDR3 loop spans 14 amino acids. The germline gives CDR1 SGHRS, CDR2 YFSETQ. The V end lost 2 bases, the J end lost 1 base, and 9 bases lay between the germline ends.

The chain uses TRBV27 and TRBJ1-2; D not resolved. Germline assignment: CDR1 MNHEY and CDR2 SMNVEV (reference sequence). The CDR3 extends over 13 amino acids. Trimming took off 3 bases at V and 6 bases at J, with 11 bases between the two ends. The CDR3 DNA follows: TGTGCCAGCAGTTTGGGTGGGAGGGATGGCTACACCTTC. This sequence encodes CASSLGGRDGYTF.